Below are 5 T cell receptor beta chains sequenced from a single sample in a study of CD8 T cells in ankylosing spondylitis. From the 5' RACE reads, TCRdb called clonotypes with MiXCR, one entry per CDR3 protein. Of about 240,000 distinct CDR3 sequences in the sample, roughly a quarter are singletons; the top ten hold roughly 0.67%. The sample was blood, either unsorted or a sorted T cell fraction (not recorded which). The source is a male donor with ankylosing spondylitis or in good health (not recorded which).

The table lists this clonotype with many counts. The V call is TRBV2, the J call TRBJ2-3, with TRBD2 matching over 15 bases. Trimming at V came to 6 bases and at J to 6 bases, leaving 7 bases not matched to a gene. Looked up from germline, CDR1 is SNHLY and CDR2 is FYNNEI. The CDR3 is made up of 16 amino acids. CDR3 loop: CASRRTSGGAGDTQYF. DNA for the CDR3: TGTGCCAGCAGACGGACTAGCGGGGGGGCCGGGGATACGCAGTATTTT.

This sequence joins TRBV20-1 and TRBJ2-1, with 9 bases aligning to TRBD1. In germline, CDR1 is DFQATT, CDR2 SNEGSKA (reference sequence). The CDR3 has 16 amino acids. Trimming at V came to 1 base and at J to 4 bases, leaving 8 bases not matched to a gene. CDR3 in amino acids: CSARGVGDRVYNEQFF. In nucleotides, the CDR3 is TGCAGTGCTAGAGGAGTAGGGGACAGGGTATACAATGAGCAGTTCTTC.

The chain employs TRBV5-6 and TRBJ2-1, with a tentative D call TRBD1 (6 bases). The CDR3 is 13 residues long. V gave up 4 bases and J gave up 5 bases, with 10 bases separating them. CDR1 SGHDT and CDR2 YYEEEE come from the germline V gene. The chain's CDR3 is CASSTDRNNEQFF. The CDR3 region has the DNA TGTGCCAGCAGCACCGACAGGAACAATGAGCAGTTCTTC.

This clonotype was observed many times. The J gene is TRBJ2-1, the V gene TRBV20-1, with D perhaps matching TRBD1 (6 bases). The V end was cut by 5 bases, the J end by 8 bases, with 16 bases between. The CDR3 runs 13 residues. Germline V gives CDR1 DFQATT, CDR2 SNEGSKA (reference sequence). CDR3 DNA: TGCAGTGCTGGGCTGCCAGGGGCCCATGAGCAGTTCTTC. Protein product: CSAGLPGAHEQFF.

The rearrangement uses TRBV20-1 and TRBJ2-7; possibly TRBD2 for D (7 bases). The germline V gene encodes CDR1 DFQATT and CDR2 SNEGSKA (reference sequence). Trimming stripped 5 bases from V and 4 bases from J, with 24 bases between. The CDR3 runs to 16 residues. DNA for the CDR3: TGCAGTGCTGGCCTCTCCCATTCGGGGGGCGGGTACGAGCAGTACTTC. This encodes CSAGLSHSGGGYEQYF.